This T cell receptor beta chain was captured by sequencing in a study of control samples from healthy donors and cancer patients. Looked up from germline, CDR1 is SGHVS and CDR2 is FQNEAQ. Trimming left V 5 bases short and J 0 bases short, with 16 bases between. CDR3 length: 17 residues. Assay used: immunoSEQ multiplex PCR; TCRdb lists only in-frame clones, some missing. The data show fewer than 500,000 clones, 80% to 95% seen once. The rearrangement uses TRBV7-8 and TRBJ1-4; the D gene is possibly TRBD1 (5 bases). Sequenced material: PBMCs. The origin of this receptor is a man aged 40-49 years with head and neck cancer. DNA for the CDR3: TGTGCCAGCAGCGTCCCTCCGGGGGAAGCAACTAATGAAAAACTGTTTTTT. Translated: CASSVPPGEATNEKLFF.